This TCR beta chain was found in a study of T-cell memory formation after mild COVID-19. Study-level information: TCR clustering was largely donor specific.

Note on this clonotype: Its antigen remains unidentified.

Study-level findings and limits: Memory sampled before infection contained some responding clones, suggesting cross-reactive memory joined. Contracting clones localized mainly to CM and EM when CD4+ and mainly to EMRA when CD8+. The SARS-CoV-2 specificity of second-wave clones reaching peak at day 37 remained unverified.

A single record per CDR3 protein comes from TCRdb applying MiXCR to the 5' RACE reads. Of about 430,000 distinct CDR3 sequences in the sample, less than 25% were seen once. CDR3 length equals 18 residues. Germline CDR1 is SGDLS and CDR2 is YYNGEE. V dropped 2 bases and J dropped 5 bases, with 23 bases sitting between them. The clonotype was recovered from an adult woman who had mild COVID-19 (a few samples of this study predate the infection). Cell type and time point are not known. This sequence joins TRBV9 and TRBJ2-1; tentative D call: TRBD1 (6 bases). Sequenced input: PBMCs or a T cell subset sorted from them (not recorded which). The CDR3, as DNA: TGTGCCAGCAGCGTGGCCCGGGACACCGTCACTCGAGACAATGAGCAGTTCTTC. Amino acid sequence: CASSVARDTVTRDNEQFF.